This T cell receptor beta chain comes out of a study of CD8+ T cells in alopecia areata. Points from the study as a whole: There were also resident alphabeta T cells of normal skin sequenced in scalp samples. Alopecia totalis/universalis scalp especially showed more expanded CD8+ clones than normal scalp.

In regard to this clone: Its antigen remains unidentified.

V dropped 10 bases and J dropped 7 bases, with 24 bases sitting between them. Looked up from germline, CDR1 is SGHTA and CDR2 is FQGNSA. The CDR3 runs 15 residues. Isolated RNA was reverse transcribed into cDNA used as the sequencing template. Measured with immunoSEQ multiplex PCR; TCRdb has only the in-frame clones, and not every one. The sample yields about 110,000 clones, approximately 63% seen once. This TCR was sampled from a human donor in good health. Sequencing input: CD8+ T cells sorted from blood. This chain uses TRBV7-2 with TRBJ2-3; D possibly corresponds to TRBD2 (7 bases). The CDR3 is CANSHPGGYPNTQYF. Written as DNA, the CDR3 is TGTGCCAACTCCCATCCGGGGGGCTACCCGAATACGCAGTATTTT.